This TCR beta chain was captured in a study of OX40 agonist ivuxolimab in advanced cancers. The data were produced by immunoSEQ multiplex PCR, yet TCRdb's version contains in-frame clones alone and is incomplete. The repertoire holds 55,000 to 70,000 clones, with more than 75% as singletons. Germline-derived CDR1 and CDR2 are MDHEN and SYDVKM. The CDR3 has 14 amino acids. This TCR came from an adult with an advanced solid tumor such as melanoma, head and neck, liver or kidney cancer. The chain is built from TRBV28 and TRBJ2-5, with 9 bases matching TRBD2. The J call is doubtful: the DNA matches TRBJ2-7 better. Here the sequenced sample was CD4+ or CD8+ T cells sorted from blood, taken in a trial of the OX40 agonist ivuxolimab. The CDR3 region has the DNA TGTGCCAGCAGGCCCCCGGGACTAGCAGACGAGCAGTACTTC. Its translation is CASRPPGLADEQYF.